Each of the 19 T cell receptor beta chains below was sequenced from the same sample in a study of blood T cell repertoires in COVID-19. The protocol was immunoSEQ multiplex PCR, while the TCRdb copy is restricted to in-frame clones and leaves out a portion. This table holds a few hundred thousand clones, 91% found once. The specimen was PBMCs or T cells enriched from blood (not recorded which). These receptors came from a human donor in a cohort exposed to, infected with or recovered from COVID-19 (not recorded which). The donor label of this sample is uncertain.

The CDR3: CASSQVGARSPLHF. The CDR3 DNA sequence: TGTGCCAGCAGCCAAGTAGGGGCTAGGTCACCCCTCCACTTT. V and J are TRBV3-1 (or the pseudogene TRBV3-2) and TRBJ1-6; possibly TRBD1 for D (5 bases). Trimming left V 1 base short and J 10 bases short, with 11 bases between. Per the germline V gene, CDR1 is LGHDT and CDR2 is YNNKEL (reference sequence). This CDR3 has 14 residues.

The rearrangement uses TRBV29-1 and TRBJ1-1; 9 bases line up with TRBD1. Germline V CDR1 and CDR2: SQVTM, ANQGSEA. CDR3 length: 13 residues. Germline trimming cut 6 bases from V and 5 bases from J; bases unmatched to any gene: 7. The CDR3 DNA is TGCAGCGTCTTCGGACAGGGGAGGACTGAAGCTTTCTTT. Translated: CSVFGQGRTEAFF. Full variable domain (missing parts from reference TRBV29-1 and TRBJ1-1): SAVISQKPSRDICQRGTSLTIQCQVDSQVTMMFWYRQQPGQSLTLIATANQGSEATYESGFVIDKFPISRPNLTFSTLTVSNMSPEDSSIYLCSVFGQGRTEAFFGQGTRLTVV.

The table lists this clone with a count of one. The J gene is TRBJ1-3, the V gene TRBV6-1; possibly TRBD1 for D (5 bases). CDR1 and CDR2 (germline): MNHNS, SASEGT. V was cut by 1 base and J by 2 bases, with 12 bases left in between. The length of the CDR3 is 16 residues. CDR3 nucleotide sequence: TGTGCCAGCAGTGAAGAGCCCGGCAGGGCTGGAAACACCATATATTTT. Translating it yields CASSEEPGRAGNTIYF.

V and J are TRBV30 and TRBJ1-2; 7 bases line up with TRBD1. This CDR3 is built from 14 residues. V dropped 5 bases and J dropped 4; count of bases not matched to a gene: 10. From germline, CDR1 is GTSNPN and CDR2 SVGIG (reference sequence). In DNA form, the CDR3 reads TGTGCCTGGGCAACAGGGGATACGGTCTATGGCTACACCTTC. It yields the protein CAWATGDTVYGYTF.

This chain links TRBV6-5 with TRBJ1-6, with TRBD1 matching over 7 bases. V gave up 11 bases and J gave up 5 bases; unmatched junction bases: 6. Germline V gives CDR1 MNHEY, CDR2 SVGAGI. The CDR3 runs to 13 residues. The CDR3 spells CACQGTDNSPLHF. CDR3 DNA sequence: TGTGCCTGCCAGGGGACAGATAATTCACCCCTCCACTTT.

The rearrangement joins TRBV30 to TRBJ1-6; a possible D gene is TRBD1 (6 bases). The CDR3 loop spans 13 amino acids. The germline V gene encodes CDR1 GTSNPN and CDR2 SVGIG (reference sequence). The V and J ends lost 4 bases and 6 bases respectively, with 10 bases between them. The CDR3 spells CAWTDRPNSPLHF. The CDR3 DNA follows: TGTGCCTGGACGGACAGACCTAATTCACCCCTCCACTTT.

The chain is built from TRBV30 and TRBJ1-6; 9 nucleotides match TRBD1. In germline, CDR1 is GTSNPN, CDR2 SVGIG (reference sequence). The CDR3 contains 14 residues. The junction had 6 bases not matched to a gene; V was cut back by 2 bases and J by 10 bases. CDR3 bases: TGTGCCTGGAGTTCCGGGACAGGGTACTCACCCCTCCACTTT. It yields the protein CAWSSGTGYSPLHF. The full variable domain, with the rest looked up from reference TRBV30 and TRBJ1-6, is SQTIHQWPATLVQPVGSPLSLECTVEGTSNPNLYWYRQAAGRGLQLLFYSVGIGQISSEVPQNLSASRPQDRQFILSSKKLLLSDSGFYLCAWSSGTGYSPLHFGNGTRLTVT.

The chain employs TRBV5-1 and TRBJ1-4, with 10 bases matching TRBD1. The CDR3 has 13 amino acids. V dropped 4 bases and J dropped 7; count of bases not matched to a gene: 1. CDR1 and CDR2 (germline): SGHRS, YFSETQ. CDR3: CASSRDRGEKLFF. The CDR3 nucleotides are TGCGCCAGCAGCCGGGACAGGGGTGAAAAACTGTTTTTT.

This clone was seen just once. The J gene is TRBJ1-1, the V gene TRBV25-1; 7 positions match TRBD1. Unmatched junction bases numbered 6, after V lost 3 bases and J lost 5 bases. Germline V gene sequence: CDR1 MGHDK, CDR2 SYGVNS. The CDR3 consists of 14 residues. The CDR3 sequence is CASSEYTGETEAFF. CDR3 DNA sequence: TGTGCCAGCAGTGAGTACACAGGGGAAACTGAAGCTTTCTTT.

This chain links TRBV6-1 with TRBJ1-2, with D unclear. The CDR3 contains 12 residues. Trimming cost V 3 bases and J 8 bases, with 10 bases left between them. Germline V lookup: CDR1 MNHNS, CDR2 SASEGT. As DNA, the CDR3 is TGTGCCAGCAGTGATGGCGGGTCGGGCTACACCTTC. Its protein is CASSDGGSGYTF.

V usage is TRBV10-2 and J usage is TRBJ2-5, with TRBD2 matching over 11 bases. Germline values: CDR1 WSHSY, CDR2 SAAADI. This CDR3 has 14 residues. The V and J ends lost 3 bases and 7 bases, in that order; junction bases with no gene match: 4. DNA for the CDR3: TGCGCCAGCAGTGATGGGCTAGCGGGGGGGACCCAGTACTTC. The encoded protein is CASSDGLAGGTQYF.

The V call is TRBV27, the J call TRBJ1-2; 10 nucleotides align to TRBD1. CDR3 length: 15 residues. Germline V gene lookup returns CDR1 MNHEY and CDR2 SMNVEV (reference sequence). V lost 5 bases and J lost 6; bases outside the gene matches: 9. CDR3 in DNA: TGTGCCAGCAGTCCTCGACAGGGGGCGCTACATGGCTACACCTTC. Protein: CASSPRQGALHGYTF.

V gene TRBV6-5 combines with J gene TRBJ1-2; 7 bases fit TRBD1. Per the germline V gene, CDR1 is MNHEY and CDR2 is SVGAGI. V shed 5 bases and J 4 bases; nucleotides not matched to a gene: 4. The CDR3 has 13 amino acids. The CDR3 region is CASSTGVSYGYTF. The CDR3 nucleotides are TGTGCCAGCAGTACAGGGGTGAGCTATGGCTACACCTTC.

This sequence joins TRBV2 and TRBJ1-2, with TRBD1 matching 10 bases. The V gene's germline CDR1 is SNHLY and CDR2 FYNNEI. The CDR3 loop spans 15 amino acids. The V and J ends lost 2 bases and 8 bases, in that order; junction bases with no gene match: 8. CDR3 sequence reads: CASSERGQGIWGYTF. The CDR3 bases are TGTGCCAGCAGTGAACGGGGACAGGGGATTTGGGGCTACACCTTC.

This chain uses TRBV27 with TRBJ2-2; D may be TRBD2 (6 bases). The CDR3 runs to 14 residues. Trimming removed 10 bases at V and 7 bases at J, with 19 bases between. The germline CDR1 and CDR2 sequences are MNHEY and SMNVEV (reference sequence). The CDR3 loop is CATATAGNVGELFF. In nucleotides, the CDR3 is TGTGCCACTGCCACGGCGGGGAATGTCGGGGAGCTGTTTTTT.

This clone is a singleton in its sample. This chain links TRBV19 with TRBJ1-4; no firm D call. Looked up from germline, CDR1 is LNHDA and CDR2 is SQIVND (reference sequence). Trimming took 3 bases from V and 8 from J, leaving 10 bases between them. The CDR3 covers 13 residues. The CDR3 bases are TGTGCCAGTAGTATTAGGACGGGAGAAAAACTGTTTTTT. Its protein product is CASSIRTGEKLFF.

In DNA, the CDR3 is TGTGCCAGCAGTTCGGTCCCTCTCTACAATGAGCAGTTCTTC. Translating it yields CASSSVPLYNEQFF. This chain uses TRBV11-2 with TRBJ2-1; D is undetermined. The V gene lost 6 bases and the J gene lost 3 bases, with 12 bases spanning the gap. The CDR3 covers 14 residues. The germline CDR1 and CDR2 sequences are SGHAT and FQNNGV.

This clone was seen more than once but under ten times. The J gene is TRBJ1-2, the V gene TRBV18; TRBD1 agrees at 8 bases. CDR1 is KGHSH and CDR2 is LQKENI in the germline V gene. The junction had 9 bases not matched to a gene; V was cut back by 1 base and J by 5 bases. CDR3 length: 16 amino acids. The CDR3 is CASSPLLPGQVYGYTF. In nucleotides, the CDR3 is TGTGCCAGCTCACCACTTCTACCGGGACAGGTTTATGGCTACACCTTC.

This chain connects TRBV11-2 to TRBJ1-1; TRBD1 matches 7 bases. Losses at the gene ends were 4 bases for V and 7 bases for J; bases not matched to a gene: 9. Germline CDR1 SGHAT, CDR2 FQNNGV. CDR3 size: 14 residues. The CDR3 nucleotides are TGTGCCAGCAGCTCCCGGAGAGGGGGCTTTGAAGCTTTCTTT. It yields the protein CASSSRRGGFEAFF.